This T cell receptor (beta chain) originates from a study of cytomegalovirus exposure and HLA in healthy donors. TCRdb keeps only in-frame clones here, not all; method: immunoSEQ multiplex PCR. This table holds 120,000 to 150,000 clones, around 85% found once. The CDR3 contains 14 residues. The V gene lost 5 bases and the J gene lost 9 bases, with 19 bases spanning the gap. Germline V lookup: CDR1 MNHEY, CDR2 SVGAGI. Sequenced material: PBMCs. This TCR was sampled from a man aged 18-30 years in good health and CMV-seronegative. The chain carries TRBV6-5 and TRBJ1-1; D gene uncertain. In nucleotides, the CDR3 is TGTGCCAGCAGTCCAGGAGGGTCGGGCCCGAAAGCTTTCTTT. This codes for CASSPGGSGPKAFF.